The 10 T cell receptor beta chains below all came from one sample that was sequenced in a study of blood T cells in healthy people across ages. Next came a second PCR, run for about 6 to 11 cycles, which used a sample-barcoded 5' primer along with a J-beta primer mix. TCRdb passed the 5' RACE reads through MiXCR, listing each CDR3 protein once. Of 550,000 to 700,000 distinct CDR3 sequences listed, about 25% are singletons. Sequenced input: blood. These receptors all come from a woman between 65 and 79 years old in good health.

This rearrangement joins TRBV7-2 to TRBJ2-7; possibly TRBD1 for D (5 bases). This CDR3 spans 15 amino acids. Germline V gene sequence: CDR1 SGHTA, CDR2 FQGNSA. V lost 1 base to trimming and J lost 3 bases, with 13 bases between them. The CDR3 sequence is CTSSLVKGLNYEQYF. The CDR3 coding sequence is TGTACCAGCAGCTTAGTTAAGGGGCTGAACTACGAGCAGTACTTC. The complete variable domain, with remaining parts taken from reference TRBV7-2 and TRBJ2-7, reads GAGVSQSPSNKVTEKGKDVELRCDPISGHTALYWYRQSLGQGLEFLIYFQGNSAPDKSGLPSDRFSAERTGGSVSTLTIQRTQQEDSAVYLCTSSLVKGLNYEQYFGPGTRLTVT.

This clonotype has a handful of counts. This sequence joins TRBV7-2 and TRBJ1-1, with D perhaps matching TRBD1 (6 bases). The CDR3 length is 13 residues. Germline V gene sequence: CDR1 SGHTA, CDR2 FQGNSA. The V gene lost 7 bases and the J gene lost 10 bases, with 19 bases spanning the gap. Here the CDR3 reads CASTSYGGRGAFF. Written as DNA, the CDR3 is TGTGCCAGCACCTCATATGGGGGCCGAGGAGCTTTCTTT. Variable domain in full (rest from reference TRBV7-2 and TRBJ1-1): GAGVSQSPSNKVTEKGKDVELRCDPISGHTALYWYRQSLGQGLEFLIYFQGNSAPDKSGLPSDRFSAERTGGSVSTLTIQRTQQEDSAVYLCASTSYGGRGAFFGQGTRLTVV.

The rearrangement uses TRBV27 and TRBJ1-2; 7 bases fit TRBD1. V shed 5 bases, J shed 5 bases, and the junction held 14 bases outside the gene matches. The CDR3 is 16 residues long. Germline V gene data show CDR1 as MNHEY and CDR2 as SMNVEV (reference sequence). The CDR3 nucleotides are TGTGCCAGCAGTCGTAAACAGGGGATGAGTGTATATGGCTACACCTTC. It translates to CASSRKQGMSVYGYTF.

The chain combines TRBV7-2 with TRBJ2-1; 7 positions agree with TRBD2. Germline V gene lookup returns CDR1 SGHTA and CDR2 FQGNSA. The CDR3 runs to 15 residues. Germline trimming cut 6 bases from V and 10 bases from J; bases unmatched to any gene: 15. CDR3 nucleotides: TGTGCCAGCAGTTTATCGGGCGGGAGTGGTCACGAGCAGTTCTTC. This translates into CASSLSGGSGHEQFF.

This clonotype was seen more than once but under ten times. This chain connects TRBV5-1 to TRBJ2-6, with a weak D call TRBD2 (6 bases). The ends were cut back, 5 bases at V and 0 bases at J, with 9 bases in the middle. In germline, CDR1 is SGHRS, CDR2 YFSETQ. CDR3 length equals 15 residues. CDR3 DNA sequence: TGCGCCAGCAGGGGAGGTCTCTCTGGGGCCAACGTCCTGACTTTC. Translated: CASRGGLSGANVLTF.

In this sample, this clonotype turned up a few times. This sequence joins TRBV11-2 and TRBJ2-1; no definite D call. The CDR3 is 12 residues long. CDR1 is SGHAT and CDR2 is FQNNGV in the germline V gene. V was clipped by 6 bases and J by 6 bases, with 9 bases between them. The CDR3, as DNA: TGTGCCAGCAGACAGATGGTCAATGAGCAGTTCTTC. Translating gives CASRQMVNEQFF.

This clonotype has more than one count but fewer than ten. One end of the junction does not line up with germline, which may come from a read error. The V call is TRBV5-1, the J call TRBJ1-6; the D is unclear. The germline V gene has CDR1 SGHRS and CDR2 YFSETQ. The CDR3 extends over 13 amino acids. CDR3 coding DNA: TGCGCCGGCAGTCTACGGATTGATTCACCCCTCCACTTT. Translated: CAGSLRIDSPLHF.

The CDR3 DNA is TGCGCCAGCAGCCTGTTAGTAGGGAATGGCTACACCTTC. Translation gives CASSLLVGNGYTF. This rearrangement joins TRBV4-3 to TRBJ1-2, with unresolved D. Trimming left V 4 bases short and J 6 bases short, with 12 bases between. CDR1 is LGHNA and CDR2 is YSLEER in the germline V gene. The CDR3 covers 13 residues.

The sample holds many counts of this clonotype. This chain joins TRBV7-2 and TRBJ2-1; TRBD2 is a possible D gene (6 bases). Between the trimmed V and J ends, which lost 6 bases and 4 bases, there was a span of 7 bases. Germline CDR1 and CDR2: SGHTA and FQGNSA. The CDR3 runs to 12 residues. CDR3 nucleotides: TGTGCCAGCAGTAGCGGATACAATGAGCAGTTCTTC. It specifies CASSSGYNEQFF. The entire variable domain, with the rest obtained from reference TRBV7-2 and TRBJ2-1, is as follows: GAGVSQSPSNKVTEKGKDVELRCDPISGHTALYWYRQSLGQGLEFLIYFQGNSAPDKSGLPSDRFSAERTGGSVSTLTIQRTQQEDSAVYLCASSSGYNEQFFGPGTRLTVL.

The chain carries TRBV7-2 and TRBJ1-1; D may be TRBD1 (6 bases). The ends were cut back, 3 bases at V and 3 bases at J, with 11 bases in the middle. CDR3 length equals 14 residues. Germline values: CDR1 SGHTA, CDR2 FQGNSA. The CDR3: CASSFRGRDTEAFF. CDR3 sequence (DNA): TGTGCCAGCAGCTTCAGGGGCAGAGACACTGAAGCTTTCTTT.